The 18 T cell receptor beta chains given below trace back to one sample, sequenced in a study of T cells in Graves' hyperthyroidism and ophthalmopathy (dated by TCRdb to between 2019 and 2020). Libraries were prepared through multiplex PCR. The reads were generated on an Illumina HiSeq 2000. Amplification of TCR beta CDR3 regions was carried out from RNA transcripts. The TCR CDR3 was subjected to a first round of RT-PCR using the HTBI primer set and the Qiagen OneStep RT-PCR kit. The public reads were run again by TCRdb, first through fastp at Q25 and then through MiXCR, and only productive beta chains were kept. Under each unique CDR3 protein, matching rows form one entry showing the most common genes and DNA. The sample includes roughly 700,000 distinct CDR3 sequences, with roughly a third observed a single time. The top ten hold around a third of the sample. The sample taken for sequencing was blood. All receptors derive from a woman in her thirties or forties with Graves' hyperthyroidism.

CDR3: CASSLVETQETQYF. In DNA, the CDR3 is TGTGCCAGCAGCTTAGTAGAGACTCAAGAGACCCAGTACTTC. The genes are TRBV11-2 and TRBJ2-5, with no clear D. Per the germline V gene, CDR1 is SGHAT and CDR2 is FQNNGV. V lost 1 base and J 2 bases, leaving 8 bases between the germline ends. The CDR3 runs 14 residues.

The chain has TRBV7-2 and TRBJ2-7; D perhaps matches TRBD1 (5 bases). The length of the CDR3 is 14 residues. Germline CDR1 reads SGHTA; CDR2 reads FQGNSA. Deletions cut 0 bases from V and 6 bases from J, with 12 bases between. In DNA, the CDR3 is TGTGCCAGCAGCTTAGCAGCAGGGAAGGGCGAGCAGTACTTC. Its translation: CASSLAAGKGEQYF.

The CDR3 reads CASSEDGQGASNQPQHF. DNA of the CDR3: TGTGCCAGCAGTGAAGATGGGCAGGGGGCTAGCAATCAGCCCCAGCATTTT. This rearrangement joins TRBV6-1 to TRBJ1-5; the match to TRBD1 covers 8 bases. CDR3 length equals 17 residues. V shed 1 base and J 0 bases; nucleotides not matched to a gene: 5. Germline-derived CDR1 and CDR2 are MNHNS and SASEGT.

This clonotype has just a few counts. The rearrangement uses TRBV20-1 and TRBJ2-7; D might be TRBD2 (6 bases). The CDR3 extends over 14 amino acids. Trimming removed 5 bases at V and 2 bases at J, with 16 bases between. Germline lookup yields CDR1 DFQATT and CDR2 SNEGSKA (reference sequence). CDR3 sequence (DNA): TGCAGTGCTCCTAGAGGCGGGATTGCCTACGAGCAGTACTTC. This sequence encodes CSAPRGGIAYEQYF.

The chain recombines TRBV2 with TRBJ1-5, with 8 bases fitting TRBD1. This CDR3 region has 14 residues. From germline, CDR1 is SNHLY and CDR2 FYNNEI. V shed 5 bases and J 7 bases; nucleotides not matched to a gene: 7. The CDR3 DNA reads TGTGCCAGCAGTTACAGGGGGGCACCCCAGCCCCAGCATTTT. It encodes CASSYRGAPQPQHF.

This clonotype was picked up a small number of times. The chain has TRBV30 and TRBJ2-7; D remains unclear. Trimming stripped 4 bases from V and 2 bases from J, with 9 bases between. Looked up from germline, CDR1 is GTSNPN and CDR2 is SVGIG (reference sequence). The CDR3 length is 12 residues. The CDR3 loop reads CAWKAPTYEQYF. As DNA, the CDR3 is TGTGCCTGGAAGGCACCCACCTACGAGCAGTACTTC.

The CDR3 loop reads CSSTDRAFAEAFF. The CDR3, as DNA: TGCAGCTCCACCGACAGGGCTTTCGCTGAAGCTTTCTTT. V and J are TRBV29-1 and TRBJ1-1; 7 bases agree with TRBD1. This CDR3 has 13 residues. Germline lookup yields CDR1 SQVTM and CDR2 ANQGSEA. The ends lost 8 bases at V and 6 bases at J; junction bases unmatched: 12.

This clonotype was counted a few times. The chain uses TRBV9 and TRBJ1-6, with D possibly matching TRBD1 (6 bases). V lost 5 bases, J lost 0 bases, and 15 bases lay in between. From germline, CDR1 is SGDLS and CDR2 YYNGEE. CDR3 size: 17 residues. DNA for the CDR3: TGTGCCAGCAGTGACCGGGACAAGAGCTCCTATAATTCACCCCTCCACTTT. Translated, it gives CASSDRDKSSYNSPLHF. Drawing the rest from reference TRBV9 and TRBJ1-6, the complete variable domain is DSGVTQTPKHLITATGQRVTLRCSPRSGDLSVYWYQQSLDQGLQFLIQYYNGEERAKGNILERFSAQQFPDLHSELNLSSLELGDSALYFCASSDRDKSSYNSPLHFGNGTRLTVT.

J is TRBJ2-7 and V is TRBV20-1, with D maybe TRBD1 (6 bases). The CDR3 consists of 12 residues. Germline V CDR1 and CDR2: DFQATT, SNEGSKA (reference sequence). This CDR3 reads CSPRTAPYEQYF. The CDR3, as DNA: TGCAGCCCCCGGACAGCGCCCTACGAGCAGTACTTC.

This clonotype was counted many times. CDR3 residues: CASKEEGFNYGYTF. The CDR3 DNA follows: TGTGCCAGTAAGGAGGAGGGATTTAACTATGGCTACACCTTC. The rearrangement uses TRBV19 and TRBJ1-2; D not certain. CDR3 length: 14 amino acids. V was cut by 7 bases and J by 1 base, with 13 bases left in between. Germline CDR1 is LNHDA and CDR2 is SQIVND (reference sequence).

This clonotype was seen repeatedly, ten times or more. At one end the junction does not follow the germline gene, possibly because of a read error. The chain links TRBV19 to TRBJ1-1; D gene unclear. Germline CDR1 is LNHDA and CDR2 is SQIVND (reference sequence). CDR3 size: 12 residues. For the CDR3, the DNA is TGTGCCAGTAGTATTCCGGGAGTACCCCTACTCTTT. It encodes CASSIPGVPLLF.

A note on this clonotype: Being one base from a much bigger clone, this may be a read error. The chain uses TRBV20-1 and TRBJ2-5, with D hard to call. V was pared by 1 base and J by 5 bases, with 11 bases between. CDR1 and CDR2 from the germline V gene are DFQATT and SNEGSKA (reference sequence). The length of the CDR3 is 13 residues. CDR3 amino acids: CSARGTIFETQYF. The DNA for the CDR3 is TGCAGTGCTAGAGGGACCATCTTTGAGACCCAGTACTTC.

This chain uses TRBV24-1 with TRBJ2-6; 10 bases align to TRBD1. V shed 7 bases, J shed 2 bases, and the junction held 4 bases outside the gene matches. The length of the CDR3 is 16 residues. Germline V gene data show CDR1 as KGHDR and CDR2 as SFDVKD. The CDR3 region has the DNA TGTGCCACCAGAGGGACAGGGGTAACTGGGGCCAACGTCCTGACTTTC. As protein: CATRGTGVTGANVLTF.

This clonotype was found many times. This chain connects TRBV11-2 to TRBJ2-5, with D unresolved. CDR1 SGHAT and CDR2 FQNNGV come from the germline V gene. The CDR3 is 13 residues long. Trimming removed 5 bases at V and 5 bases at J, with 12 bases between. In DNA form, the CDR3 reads TGTGCCAGCAGCCCCACTCCAAGGGAGACCCAGTACTTC. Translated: CASSPTPRETQYF.

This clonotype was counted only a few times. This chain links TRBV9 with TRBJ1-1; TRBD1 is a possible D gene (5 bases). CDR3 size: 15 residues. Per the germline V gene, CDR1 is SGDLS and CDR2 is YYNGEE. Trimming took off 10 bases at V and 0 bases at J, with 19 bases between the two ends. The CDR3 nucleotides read TGTGCCTGGAGCCTACGGGGGTTTATGAACACTGAAGCTTTCTTT. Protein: CAWSLRGFMNTEAFF.

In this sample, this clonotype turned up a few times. CDR3: CASQTGSRQYF. The CDR3 DNA follows: TGTGCCAGCCAGACAGGGTCTCGGCAGTACTTC. The chain joins TRBV6-5 to TRBJ2-7; 7 nucleotides agree with TRBD1. With V trimmed by 8 bases and J by 9 bases, 7 bases remained unmatched. The CDR3 spans 11 residues. In germline, CDR1 is MNHEY, CDR2 SVGAGI.

CDR3 in amino acids: CSAIGGPGEEETQYF. In nucleotides, the CDR3 is TGCAGTGCTATCGGAGGTCCAGGGGAGGAAGAGACCCAGTACTTC. The V gene is TRBV20-1, the J gene TRBJ2-5; D may be TRBD1 or TRBD2 (6 bases each). Trimming pared 4 bases from V and 3 bases from J, leaving 18 bases between. Per the germline V gene, CDR1 is DFQATT and CDR2 is SNEGSKA (reference sequence). The CDR3 length is 15 residues.

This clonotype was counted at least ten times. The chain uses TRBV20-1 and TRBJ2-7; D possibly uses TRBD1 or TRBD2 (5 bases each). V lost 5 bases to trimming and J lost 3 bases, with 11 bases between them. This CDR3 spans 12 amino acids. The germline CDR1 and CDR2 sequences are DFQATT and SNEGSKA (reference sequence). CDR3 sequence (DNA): TGCAGTGCTCCCTCAGGGAGCTACGAGCAGTACTTC. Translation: CSAPSGSYEQYF.